A selection of T cell receptor beta chains follows, all from one sample in a study of T cells in localized non-small cell lung cancer. The assay was immunoSEQ multiplex PCR, and TCRdb's table has in-frame clones only and misses some. The table shows about 2,500 clones, with around a quarter occurring only once. The sequencing used normal lung tissue next to the tumor, collected before any cancer treatment. The receptors here all came from a man aged 40-75 years with stage II squamous cell lung carcinoma. The CDR3 runs from the conserved cysteine through the conserved F or W. The D gene is left open where the match is weak. Clone size is stated in some rows and not others, as once, few, many or a class when expanded.

clone size: few; V gene: TRBV19; D gene: TRBD2; J gene: TRBJ2-1; CDR3 protein: CASNAGTSGNEQFF; CDR3 DNA: TGTGCCAGCAACGCGGGGACTAGCGGCAATGAGCAGTTCTTC
clone size: .; V gene: TRBV29-1; D gene: .; J gene: TRBJ1-1; CDR3 protein: CSADLPENTEAFF; CDR3 DNA: TGCAGCGCCGATTTACCTGAGAACACTGAAGCTTTCTTT
clone size: few; V gene: TRBV19; D gene: .; J gene: TRBJ2-6; CDR3 protein: CASNPESGANVLTF; CDR3 DNA: TGTGCCAGTAATCCGGAATCCGGGGCCAACGTCCTGACTTTC
clone size: .; V gene: TRBV6-8; D gene: .; J gene: TRBJ2-5; CDR3 protein: CASARPQETQYF; CDR3 DNA: TGTGCCAGCGCCCGGCCCCAAGAGACCCAGTACTTC
clone size: .; V gene: TRBV28; D gene: .; J gene: TRBJ2-3; CDR3 protein: CASSLVGVDTQYF; CDR3 DNA: TGTGCCAGCAGTTTGGTGGGGGTGGATACGCAGTATTTT
clone size: once; V gene: TRBV30; D gene: .; J gene: TRBJ1-4; CDR3 protein: CAWSIDPGGGKLFF; CDR3 DNA: TGTGCCTGGAGTATAGACCCTGGGGGGGGAAAACTGTTTTTT
clone size: .; V gene: TRBV6-8; D gene: .; J gene: TRBJ1-1; CDR3 protein: CASMRFIGPGTEAFF; CDR3 DNA: TGTGCCAGCATGAGGTTCATCGGTCCTGGGACTGAAGCTTTCTTT
clone size: few; V gene: TRBV28; D gene: .; J gene: TRBJ1-5; CDR3 protein: CASQFRGNQPQHF; CDR3 DNA: TGTGCCAGTCAATTTCGGGGCAATCAGCCCCAGCATTTT
clone size: hyperexpanded; V gene: TRBV30; D gene: TRBD2; J gene: TRBJ2-1; CDR3 protein: CAWCPFLAASYNEQFF; CDR3 DNA: TGTGCCTGGTGTCCCTTTCTAGCGGCCTCCTACAATGAGCAGTTCTTC
clone size: few; V gene: TRBV11-3; D gene: .; J gene: TRBJ2-3; CDR3 protein: CASSLGERVRDTQYF; CDR3 DNA: TGTGCCAGCAGCTTAGGGGAGCGGGTTCGAGATACGCAGTATTTT
clone size: few; V gene: TRBV11-3; D gene: TRBD1; J gene: TRBJ2-7; CDR3 protein: CASSLDGQGFHEQYF; CDR3 DNA: TGTGCCAGCAGCTTGGATGGACAGGGGTTCCACGAGCAGTACTTC